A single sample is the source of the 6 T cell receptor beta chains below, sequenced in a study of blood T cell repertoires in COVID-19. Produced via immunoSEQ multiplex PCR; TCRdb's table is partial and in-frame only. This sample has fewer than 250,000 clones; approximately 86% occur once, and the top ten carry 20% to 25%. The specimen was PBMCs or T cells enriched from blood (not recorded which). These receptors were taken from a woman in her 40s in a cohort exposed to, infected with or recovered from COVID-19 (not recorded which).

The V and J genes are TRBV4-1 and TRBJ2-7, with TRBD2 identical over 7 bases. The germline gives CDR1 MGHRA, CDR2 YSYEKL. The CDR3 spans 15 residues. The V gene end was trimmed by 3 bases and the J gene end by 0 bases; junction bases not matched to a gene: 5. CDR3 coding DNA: TGCGCCAGCAGCCATCGTAGCGGGTACTCCTACGAGCAGTACTTC. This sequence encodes CASSHRSGYSYEQYF.

The CDR3 spells CASSQRQGGGTGELFF. As DNA, the CDR3 is TGTGCCAGCTCGCAACGACAGGGAGGCGGCACCGGGGAGCTGTTTTTT. The J gene is TRBJ2-2, the V gene TRBV18; D is perhaps TRBD1 (7 bases). Germline V gene lookup returns CDR1 KGHSH and CDR2 LQKENI. V gave up 6 bases and J gave up 4 bases, with 18 bases separating them. This CDR3 has 16 amino acids.

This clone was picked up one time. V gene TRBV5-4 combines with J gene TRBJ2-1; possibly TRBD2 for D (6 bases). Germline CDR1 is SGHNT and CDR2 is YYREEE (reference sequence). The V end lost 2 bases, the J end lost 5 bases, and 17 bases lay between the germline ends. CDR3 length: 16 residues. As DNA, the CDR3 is TGTGCCAGCAGCTTTGGTGGTAGCGGAGTCGACAATGAGCAGTTCTTC. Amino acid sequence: CASSFGGSGVDNEQFF.

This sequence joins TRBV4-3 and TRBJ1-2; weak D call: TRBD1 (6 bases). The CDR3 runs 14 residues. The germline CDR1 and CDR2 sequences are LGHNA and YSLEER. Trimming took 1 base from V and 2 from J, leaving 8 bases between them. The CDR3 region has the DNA TGCGCCAGCAGCCAAGGGACAGCAAACTATGGCTACACCTTC. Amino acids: CASSQGTANYGYTF.

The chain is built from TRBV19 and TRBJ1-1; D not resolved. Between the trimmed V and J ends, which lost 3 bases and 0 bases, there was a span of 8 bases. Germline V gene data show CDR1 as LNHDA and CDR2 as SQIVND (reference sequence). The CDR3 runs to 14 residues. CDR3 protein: CASSIGRLNTEAFF. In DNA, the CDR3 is TGTGCCAGTAGTATTGGCAGGTTGAACACTGAAGCTTTCTTT.

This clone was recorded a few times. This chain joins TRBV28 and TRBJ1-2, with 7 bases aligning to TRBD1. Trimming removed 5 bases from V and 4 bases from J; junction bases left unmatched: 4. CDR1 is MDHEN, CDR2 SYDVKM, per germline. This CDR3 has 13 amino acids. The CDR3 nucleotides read TGTGCCAGCAGTGCGGGACAGATCTATGGCTACACCTTC. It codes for CASSAGQIYGYTF.